The clone carrying this TCR beta chain was seen only a few times. Antigen unknown. These data are taken from a study of CD8 T cells in ankylosing spondylitis. Points from the study as a whole: CD8+ cells made up the disease-linked clones, which were relatively rare in peripheral blood. Several highly homologous variants made up a TCR beta motif, and this motif appeared characteristic of ankylosing spondylitis blood. Clones linked to disease were reported to show significant enrichment in matched ankylosing spondylitis synovial fluid.

Germline V CDR1 and CDR2: DFQATT, SNEGSKA (reference sequence). This CDR3 region has 14 residues. The V end lost 6 bases, the J end lost 0 bases, and 12 bases lay between the germline ends. It was by quantitative 5'-RACE with molecular barcodes that TCR beta libraries were made. From the 5' RACE reads, TCRdb called clonotypes with MiXCR, one entry per CDR3 protein. Among 200,000 to 250,000 distinct CDR3 sequences listed, roughly 32% were seen once. The chain couples TRBV20-1 to TRBJ2-4, with unresolved D. Sequenced: blood, either unsorted or a sorted T cell fraction (not recorded which). This receptor was taken from a male donor with ankylosing spondylitis or in good health (not recorded which). The CDR3 spells CSATNDLAKNIQYF. CDR3 in DNA: TGCAGTGCCACAAACGACTTAGCCAAAAACATTCAGTACTTC.